This T cell receptor beta chain was found in a study of human thymus T cells. General study results and limits: It looked as if thymic and blood repertoires used V and J genes in a biased way.

Using immunoSEQ multiplex PCR, the repertoire was profiled, and TCRdb retains in-frame clones only, with some absent. The sample lists 40,000 to 55,000 clones; approximately 95% were seen once. Concerning this clone: Its target is not known.

The CDR3 totals 15 residues. The trim removed 0 bases at V and 3 bases at J, leaving 0 bases unmatched. Germline lookup yields CDR1 MDHEN and CDR2 SYDVKM. Donors were healthy Finnish babies undergoing corrective operations for congenital heart defects. A roughly 0.45-1 mL peripheral blood aliquot was taken intraoperatively from four of eight donors. Genomic DNA was extracted from every available blood leukocyte. The clonotype originates from a boy under three years old with a congenital heart defect but otherwise immunologically healthy. The V call is TRBV28, the J call TRBJ2-5; 11 bases fit TRBD2. Sample: blood. The CDR3 coding sequence is TGTGCCAGCAGTTTATGGACTAGCGGGGAAGAGACCCAGTACTTC. Translating it yields CASSLWTSGEETQYF.